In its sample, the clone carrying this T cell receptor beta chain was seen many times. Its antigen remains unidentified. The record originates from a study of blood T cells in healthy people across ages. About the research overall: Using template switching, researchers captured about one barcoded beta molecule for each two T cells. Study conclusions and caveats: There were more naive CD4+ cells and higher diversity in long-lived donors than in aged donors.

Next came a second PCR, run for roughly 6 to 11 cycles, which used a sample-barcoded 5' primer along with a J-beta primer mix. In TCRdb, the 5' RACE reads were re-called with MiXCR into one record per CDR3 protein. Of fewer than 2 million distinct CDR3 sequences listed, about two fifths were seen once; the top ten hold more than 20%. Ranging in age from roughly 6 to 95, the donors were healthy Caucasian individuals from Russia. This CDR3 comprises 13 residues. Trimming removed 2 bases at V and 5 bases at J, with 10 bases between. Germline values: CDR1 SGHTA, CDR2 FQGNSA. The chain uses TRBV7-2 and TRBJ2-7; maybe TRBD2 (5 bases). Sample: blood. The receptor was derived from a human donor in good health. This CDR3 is CASSLILRDEQYF. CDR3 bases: TGTGCCAGCAGCTTAATATTGAGGGACGAGCAGTACTTC.